The T cell receptor (beta chain) under discussion was sequenced for a study of T cells in Graves' hyperthyroidism and ophthalmopathy. PBMCs were sourced from more than 7.5 ml fresh peripheral blood. J was trimmed by 5 bases and V by 5 bases; bases with no gene match: 11. This CDR3 is 15 amino acids long. Germline V gene sequence: CDR1 SGHAT, CDR2 FQNNGV. RNA transcripts served as the template for amplifying TCR beta CDR3 regions. The HTBI primer set drove a first-round RT-PCR of the TCR CDR3. MiXCR, applied by TCRdb to the multiplex PCR reads, yields one record per CDR3 protein. The profile shows a few hundred thousand distinct CDR3 sequences, around 17% of them singletons.

The genes are TRBV11-2 and TRBJ2-5; the match to TRBD2 covers 7 bases. The sequence came from a middle-aged man with Graves' hyperthyroidism. The specimen was blood. CDR3 DNA sequence: TGTGCCAGCAGCCCCCGGGACTATTCGGGGGAGACCCAGTACTTC. Translation gives CASSPRDYSGETQYF.